This T cell receptor beta chain is from a study of blood T cell repertoires in COVID-19. The wider study: Some COVID-19 samples were acute and others convalescent; all came from the United States, Italy and Spain.

Germline values: CDR1 MNHEY, CDR2 SVGEGT. The CDR3 extends over 16 amino acids. V gave up 0 bases and J gave up 5 bases, with 16 bases separating them. As handled by the study authors: How many nucleated cells were present was estimated from reference gene primer amplification. Profiled with immunoSEQ multiplex PCR; TCRdb holds only in-frame clones, not every one. Clone size and V and J calls were adopted from that table, with D and trimming inferred from the DNA. The table records 350,000 to 550,000 clones, approximately 90% of them present only once. The chain has TRBV6-2 or TRBV6-3 and TRBJ2-5, with a tentative D call TRBD2 (7 bases). The TCR originated in a woman aged 25 to 39 with acute or convalescent COVID-19. Sequenced sample: peripheral blood. The CDR3 protein is CASSYSVGGPLETQYF. The DNA for the CDR3 is TGTGCCAGCAGTTACTCTGTGGGGGGGCCCCTGGAGACCCAGTACTTC.